These 2 T cell receptor beta chains came from one sample sequenced in a study of vaccination effects on CD4 cells after COVID-19. Their target antigens are unknown. The culture ran for 10 days before CD4+ T cells were isolated. The person's infection with SARS-CoV-2, confirmed by PCR, took place between March and December 2020. Participants were given two doses of BNT162b2 or mRNA-1273 vaccine. The assay was immunoSEQ multiplex PCR, and TCRdb's table has in-frame clones only and misses some. The table records roughly 46,000 clones, about 74% of them present only once. The material sequenced was CD4+ T cells from PBMCs cultured without peptide, taken after COVID-19 vaccination. These TCRs come from a human donor who had a prior SARS-CoV-2 infection.

The rearrangement uses TRBV15 and TRBJ1-4; the D is unclear. V was shortened by 10 bases and J by 0 bases, with 24 bases between the two germline ends. Looked up from germline, CDR1 is LNHNV and CDR2 is YYDKDF (reference sequence). The CDR3 consists of 18 residues. CDR3 region: CAIRRGQDAKATNEKLFF. CDR3 nucleotide sequence: TGTGCCATCCGTCGGGGTCAGGACGCAAAAGCAACTAATGAAAAACTGTTTTTT.

This sequence joins TRBV7-2 and TRBJ2-1; 7 nucleotides agree with TRBD1. Germline V gene sequence: CDR1 SGHTA, CDR2 FQGNSA. This CDR3 is 15 amino acids long. The ends lost 7 bases at V and 0 bases at J; junction bases unmatched: 6. DNA of the CDR3: TGTGCCAGCAAAACCCGACAGGGCTCCTACAATGAGCAGTTCTTC. It is translated as CASKTRQGSYNEQFF.